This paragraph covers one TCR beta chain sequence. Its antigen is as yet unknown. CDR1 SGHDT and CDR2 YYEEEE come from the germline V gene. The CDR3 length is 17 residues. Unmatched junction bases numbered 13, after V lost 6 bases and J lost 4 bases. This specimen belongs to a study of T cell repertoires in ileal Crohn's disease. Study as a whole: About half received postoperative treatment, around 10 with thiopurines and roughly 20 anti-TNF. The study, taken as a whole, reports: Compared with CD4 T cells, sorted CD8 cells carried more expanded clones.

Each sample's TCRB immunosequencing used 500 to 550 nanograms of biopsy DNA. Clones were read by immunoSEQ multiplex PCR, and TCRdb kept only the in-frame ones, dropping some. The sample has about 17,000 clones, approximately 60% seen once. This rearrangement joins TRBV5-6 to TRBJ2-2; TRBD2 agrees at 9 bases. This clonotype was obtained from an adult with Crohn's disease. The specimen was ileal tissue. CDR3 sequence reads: CASTSNLLAGTTGELFF. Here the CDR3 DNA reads TGTGCCAGCACTTCGAATCTGCTAGCGGGAACCACCGGGGAGCTGTTTTTT.